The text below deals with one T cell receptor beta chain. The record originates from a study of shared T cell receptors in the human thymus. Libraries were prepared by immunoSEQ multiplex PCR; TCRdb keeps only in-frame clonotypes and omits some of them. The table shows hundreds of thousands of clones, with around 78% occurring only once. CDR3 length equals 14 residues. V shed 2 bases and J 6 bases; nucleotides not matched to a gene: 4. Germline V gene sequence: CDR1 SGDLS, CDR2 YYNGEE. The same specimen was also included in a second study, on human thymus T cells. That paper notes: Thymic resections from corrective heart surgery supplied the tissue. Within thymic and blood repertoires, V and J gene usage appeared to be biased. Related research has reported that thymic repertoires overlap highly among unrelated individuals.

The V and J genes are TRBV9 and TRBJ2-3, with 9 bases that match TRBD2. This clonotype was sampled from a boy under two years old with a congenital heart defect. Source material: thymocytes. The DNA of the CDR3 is TGTGCCAGCAGCGTGGGACTAGCTAAGGATACGCAGTATTTT. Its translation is CASSVGLAKDTQYF.